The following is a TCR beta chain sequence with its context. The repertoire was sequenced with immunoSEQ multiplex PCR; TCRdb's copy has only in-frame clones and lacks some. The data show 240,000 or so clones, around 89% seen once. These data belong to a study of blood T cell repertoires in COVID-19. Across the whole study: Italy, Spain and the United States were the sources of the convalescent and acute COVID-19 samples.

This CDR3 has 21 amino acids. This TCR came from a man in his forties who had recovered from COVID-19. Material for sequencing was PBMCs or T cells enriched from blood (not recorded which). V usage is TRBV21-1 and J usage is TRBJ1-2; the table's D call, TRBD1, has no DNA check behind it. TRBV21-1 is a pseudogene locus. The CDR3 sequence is CASSKDEGVIKLGQGGYGYTF. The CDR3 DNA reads TGTGCCAGCAGCAAAGATGAGGGTGTTATTAAGTTGGGGCAAGGGGGCTATGGCTACACCTTC.